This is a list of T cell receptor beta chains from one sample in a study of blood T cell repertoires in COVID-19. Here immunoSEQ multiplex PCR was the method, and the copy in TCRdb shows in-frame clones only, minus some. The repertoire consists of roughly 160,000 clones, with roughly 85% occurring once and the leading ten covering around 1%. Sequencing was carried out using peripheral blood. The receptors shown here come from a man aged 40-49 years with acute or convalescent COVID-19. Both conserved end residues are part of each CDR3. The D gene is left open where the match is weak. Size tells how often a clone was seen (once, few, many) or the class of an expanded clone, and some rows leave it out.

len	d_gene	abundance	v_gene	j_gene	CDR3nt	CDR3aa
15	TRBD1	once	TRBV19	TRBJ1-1	TGTGCCAGCAGAATACCGGGACAGGGTAACACTGAAGCTTTCTTT	CASRIPGQGNTEAFF
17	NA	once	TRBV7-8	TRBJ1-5	TGTGCCAGCAGCGAAACTGGACAGCTATATAGCAATCAGCCCCAGCATTTT	CASSETGQLYSNQPQHF
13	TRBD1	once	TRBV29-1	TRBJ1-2	TGCAGCGGCGGACAGGGGACCTCCTATGGCTACACCTTC	CSGGQGTSYGYTF
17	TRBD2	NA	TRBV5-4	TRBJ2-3	TGTGCCAGCAGCTTGCCGGGACTAGCGGGGGCGGTGGATACGCAGTATTTT	CASSLPGLAGAVDTQYF
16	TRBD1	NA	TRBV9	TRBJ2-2	TGTGCCAGCAGCGTACAGGGGGCATTCAATGCCGGGGAGCTGTTTTTT	CASSVQGAFNAGELFF
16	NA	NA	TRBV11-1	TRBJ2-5	TGTGCCAGCAGCTTGTATGGGACTGGAGCGGTAGAGACCCAGTACTTC	CASSLYGTGAVETQYF
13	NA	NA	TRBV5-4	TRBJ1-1	TGTGCCAGCTTCGGAGCCCTGAACACTGAAGCTTTCTTT	CASFGALNTEAFF
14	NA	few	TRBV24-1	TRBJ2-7	TGTGCCACCAGTGATCCCACAGGGTCGGACGAGCAGTACTTC	CATSDPTGSDEQYF
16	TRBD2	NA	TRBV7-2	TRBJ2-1	TGTGCCAGCAGCCCTGAGACTAGCGGGGGGGCCACGGAGCAGTTCTTC	CASSPETSGGATEQFF
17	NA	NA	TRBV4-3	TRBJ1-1	TGCGCCAGCAGCCAAGCCCTCATTGCAACAGGCTGGACTGAAGCTTTCTTT	CASSQALIATGWTEAFF
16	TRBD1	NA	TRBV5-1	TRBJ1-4	TGCGCCAGCAGCTTGGCAGGGGACAGGCCCACTGAAAAACTGTTTTTT	CASSLAGDRPTEKLFF
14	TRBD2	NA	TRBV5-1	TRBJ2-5	TGCGCCAGCAGCTTGGCATGGGGGGGAGAGACCCAGTACTTC	CASSLAWGGETQYF
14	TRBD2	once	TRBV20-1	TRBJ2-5	TGCAGTGCTAGTGCTAGCGGGGGGTCGGAGACCCAGTACTTC	CSASASGGSETQYF
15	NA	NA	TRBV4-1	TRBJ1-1	TGCGCCAGCAGCCAAGATAGTATCGCCGTATCGGGGGCTTTCTTT	CASSQDSIAVSGAFF
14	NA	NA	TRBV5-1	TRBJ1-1	TGCGCCAGCAGCTTGCCCGGGGTTAACACTGAAGCTTTCTTT	CASSLPGVNTEAFF
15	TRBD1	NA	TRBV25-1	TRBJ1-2	TGTGCCAGCAGTGCCGAGGGGGCCCGGTATGATGGCTACACCTTC	CASSAEGARYDGYTF
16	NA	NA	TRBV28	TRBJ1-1	TGTGCCAGCAGTGGAAGGGGCAGCTACCGGAACACTGAAGCTTTCTTT	CASSGRGSYRNTEAFF
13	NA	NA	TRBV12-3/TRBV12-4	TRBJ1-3	TGTGCCAGCAGTTTAGCGCGGGCTAACACCATATATTTT	CASSLARANTIYF
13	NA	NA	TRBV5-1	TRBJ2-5	TGCGCCAGCAGCTTTGACAGTCAAGAGACCCAGTACTTC	CASSFDSQETQYF
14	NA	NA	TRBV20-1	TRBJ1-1	TGCAGTGCTAGTTCCCCCTCAGAGAACACTGAAGCTTTCTTT	CSASSPSENTEAFF
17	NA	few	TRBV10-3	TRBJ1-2	TGTGCCATCAGTGAGCGGGCGAAGGGAGGGGCAGACTATGGCTACACCTTC	CAISERAKGGADYGYTF
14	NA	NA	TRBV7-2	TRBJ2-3	TGTGCCAGCAGCTTAGGGCTAGCGACAGATACGCAGTATTTT	CASSLGLATDTQYF
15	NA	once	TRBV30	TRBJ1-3	TGTGCCTGGAGTAACAGGGCCTACTCTGGAAACACCATATATTTT	CAWSNRAYSGNTIYF
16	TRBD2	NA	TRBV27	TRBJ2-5	TGTGCCAGCAGCTTTAAAGCTAATCTAGCGGCAGAGACCCAGTACTTC	CASSFKANLAAETQYF
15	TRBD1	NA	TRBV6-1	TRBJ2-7	TGTGCCAGCAGTGAAGGCGGGACAGGACCCTACGAGCAGTACTTC	CASSEGGTGPYEQYF
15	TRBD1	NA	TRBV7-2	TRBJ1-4	TGTGCCAGCAGCTTATTTGGGACAGGGGGCGAAAAACTGTTTTTT	CASSLFGTGGEKLFF
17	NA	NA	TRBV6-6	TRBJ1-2	TGTGCCAGCAGTCAACAACCACGGCCGGGAGCTAACTATGGCTACACCTTC	CASSQQPRPGANYGYTF
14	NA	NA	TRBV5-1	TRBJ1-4	TGCGCCAGCAGCTTGGATGGGGCTGGTGAAAAACTGTTTTTT	CASSLDGAGEKLFF
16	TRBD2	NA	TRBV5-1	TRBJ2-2	TGCGCCAGCAGCTTGCGAGCGGGGGGGTACACCGGGGAGCTGTTTTTT	CASSLRAGGYTGELFF
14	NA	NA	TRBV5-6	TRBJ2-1	TGTGCCAGCAGCCAACGGGACACGAGGAATGAGCAGTTCTTC	CASSQRDTRNEQFF
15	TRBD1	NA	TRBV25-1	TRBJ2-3	TGTGCCAGCAGTGATAAGGGCAGGGGGACAGATACGCAGTATTTT	CASSDKGRGTDTQYF
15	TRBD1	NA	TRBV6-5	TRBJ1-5	TGTGCCAGCAGTCCCGGACAGGGGTATAATCAGCCCCAGCATTTT	CASSPGQGYNQPQHF
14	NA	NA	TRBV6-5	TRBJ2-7	TGTGCCAGCACTAAGGCCCCAGGCCCCTACGAGCAGTACTTC	CASTKAPGPYEQYF
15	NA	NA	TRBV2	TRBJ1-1	TGTGCCAGCAGTAGGGGCACAGGGACAAACACTGAAGCTTTCTTT	CASSRGTGTNTEAFF
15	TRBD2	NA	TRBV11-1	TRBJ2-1	TGTGCCAGCAGCATTAGCGGGGGGCCCTACAATGAGCAGTTCTTC	CASSISGGPYNEQFF
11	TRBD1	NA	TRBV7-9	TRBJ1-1	TGTGCCAGCGGACAGGGGACTGAAGCTTTCTTT	CASGQGTEAFF
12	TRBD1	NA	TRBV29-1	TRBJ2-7	TGCAGCGTTGAGGACAGGTTATACGAGCAGTACTTC	CSVEDRLYEQYF
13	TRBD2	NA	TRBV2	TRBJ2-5	TGTGCCAGCAGTGACACTAGCGTGGAGACCCAGTACTTC	CASSDTSVETQYF
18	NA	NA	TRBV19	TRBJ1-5	TGTGCCAGTAGTTTAACTCCTTCAGGGGTCCGGAGCAATCAGCCCCAGCATTTT	CASSLTPSGVRSNQPQHF
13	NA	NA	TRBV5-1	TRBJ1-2	TGCGCCAGCCGAGGGGAGGGTCCGTTCGGCTACACCTTC	CASRGEGPFGYTF
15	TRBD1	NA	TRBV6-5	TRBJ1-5	TGTGCCAGCAGTCCGGGACAGGGGGCTTATCAGCCCCAGCATTTT	CASSPGQGAYQPQHF
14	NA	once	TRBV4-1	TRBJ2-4	TGCGCCAGCAGCCAGCAGGGGATGGGTGACATTCAGTACTTC	CASSQQGMGDIQYF
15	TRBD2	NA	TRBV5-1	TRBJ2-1	TGCGCCAGCAGCTGGACTAGCGGGGGGAACAATGAGCAGTTCTTC	CASSWTSGGNNEQFF